The clone carrying this T cell receptor beta chain was seen a handful of times. The data are from a study of blood T cell repertoires in COVID-19. Overall study context: The cDNA or gDNA used as material had been derived from T cells, B-cell-depleted T cells, or PBMCs.

Germline V gene lookup returns CDR1 LGHDT and CDR2 YNNKEL (reference sequence). V dropped 1 base and J dropped 3; count of bases not matched to a gene: 3. The CDR3 runs 15 residues. Original analysis: Cell counts per sample came from amplifying reference gene primers. The data were produced by immunoSEQ multiplex PCR, yet TCRdb's version contains in-frame clones alone and is incomplete. V and J calls and clone size come straight from that table; D and trimming were deduced from the DNA. The sample records 100,000 or so clones, roughly 76% being singletons. The sequence was collected from a woman aged 70-85 years with acute or convalescent COVID-19. Sequenced material: peripheral blood. This chain uses TRBV3-1 (or the pseudogene TRBV3-2) with TRBJ1-3, with 7 bases aligning to TRBD1. The DNA of the CDR3 is TGTGCCAGCAGCCAAGTTCACAGGGGTGGAAACACCATATATTTT. Translating it yields CASSQVHRGGNTIYF.